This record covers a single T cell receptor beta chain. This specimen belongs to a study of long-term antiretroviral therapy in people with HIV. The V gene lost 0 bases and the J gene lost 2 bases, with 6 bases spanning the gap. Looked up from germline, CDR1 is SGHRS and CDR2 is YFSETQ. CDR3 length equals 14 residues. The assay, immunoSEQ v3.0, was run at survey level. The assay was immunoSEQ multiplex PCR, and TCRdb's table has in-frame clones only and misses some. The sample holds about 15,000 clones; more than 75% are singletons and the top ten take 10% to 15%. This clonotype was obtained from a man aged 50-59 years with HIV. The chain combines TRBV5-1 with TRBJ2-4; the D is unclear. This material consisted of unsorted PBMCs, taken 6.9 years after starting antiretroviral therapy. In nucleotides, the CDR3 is TGCGCCAGCAGCTTGGAGGGAACCAAAAACATTCAGTACTTC. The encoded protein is CASSLEGTKNIQYF. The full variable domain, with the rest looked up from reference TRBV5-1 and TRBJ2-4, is KAGVTQTPRYLIKTRGQQVTLSCSPISGHRSVSWYQQTPGQGLQFLFEYFSETQRNKGNFPGRFSGRQFSNSRSEMNVSTLELGDSALYLCASSLEGTKNIQYFGAGTRLSVL.